Below are 10 T cell receptor beta chains sequenced from a single sample in a study of identifying expanded T cells in peripheral blood. Clones were read by immunoSEQ multiplex PCR, and TCRdb kept only the in-frame ones, dropping some. The data show 65,000 to 95,000 clones, with roughly 90% seen just once and approximately 7% held by the top ten. What was sequenced was blood. The source of these receptors is a person between 18 and 70 years old in good health.

This chain's CDR3 is CASSLRAGGRFQETQYF. CDR3 nucleotides: TGTGCCAGCAGCTTAAGGGCTGGGGGACGTTTCCAAGAGACCCAGTACTTC. V is TRBV11-2 and J is TRBJ2-5; possibly TRBD1 or TRBD2 for D (5 bases each). This CDR3 spans 17 amino acids. V was trimmed by 2 bases and J by 1 base, leaving 17 bases between them. The germline V gene encodes CDR1 SGHAT and CDR2 FQNNGV.

The chain couples TRBV5-1 to TRBJ2-1; D tentatively fits TRBD1 or TRBD2 (5 bases each). V shed 4 bases and J shed 6 bases, with 17 bases lying between them. The CDR3 is made up of 15 amino acids. Germline values: CDR1 SGHRS, CDR2 YFSETQ. CDR3 coding DNA: TGCGCCAGCAGCCGGGACCGGGACCCCCCCAATGAGCAGTTCTTC. Translation: CASSRDRDPPNEQFF.

The chain joins TRBV11-2 to TRBJ2-7; TRBD2 might be the D (7 bases). CDR1 and CDR2 from the germline V gene are SGHAT and FQNNGV. The CDR3 is 15 amino acids. Trimming stripped 5 bases from V and 7 bases from J, with 21 bases between. The DNA for the CDR3 is TGTGCCAGCAGCCCTCGGGGGGCGGGAGAAGGGGAGCAGTACTTC. This gives the protein CASSPRGAGEGEQYF.

This sequence joins TRBV30 and TRBJ2-1, with 7 nucleotides matching TRBD2. The junction had 3 bases not matched to a gene; V was cut back by 2 bases and J by 5 bases. CDR1 is GTSNPN and CDR2 is SVGIG in the germline V gene (reference sequence). The CDR3 has 13 residues. CDR3 sequence: CAWSRGEDNEQFF. In nucleotides, the CDR3 is TGTGCCTGGAGTCGGGGGGAGGACAATGAGCAGTTCTTC.

This clone has just a few counts. The V and J genes are TRBV7-9 and TRBJ1-1, with 8 bases matching TRBD1. J lost 6 bases, V lost 5 bases, and 2 bases had no gene match. This CDR3 spans 12 amino acids. Germline V gene data show CDR1 as SEHNR and CDR2 as FQNEAQ (reference sequence). The CDR3 DNA sequence: TGTGCCAGCAGCCCACAGGGGGCTGAAGCTTTCTTT. It translates to CASSPQGAEAFF.

V and J are TRBV5-1 and TRBJ2-3; D may be TRBD2 (6 bases). The CDR3 sequence is 14 residues long. V lost 5 bases, J lost 4 bases, and 14 bases lay in between. Germline V lookup: CDR1 SGHRS, CDR2 YFSETQ. CDR3 sequence reads: CASSVAANSDTQYF. The CDR3 DNA sequence: TGCGCCAGCAGTGTAGCGGCGAACTCAGATACGCAGTATTTT.

On this clone: At one boundary the junction diverges from the germline segment, which might be a read error. The chain's CDR3 is CASSSGTSVHF. The CDR3 DNA reads as TGTGCCAGCAGTTCCGGGACTAGCGTGCATTTT. The rearrangement joins TRBV6-5 to TRBJ2-3; 10 bases align to TRBD2. The germline CDR1 and CDR2 sequences are MNHEY and SVGAGI. This CDR3 is built from 11 residues.

The chain carries TRBV7-7 and TRBJ2-1, with D perhaps matching TRBD1 (5 bases). CDR1 and CDR2 (germline): SSHAT, FNYEAQ (reference sequence). Trimming pared 2 bases from V and 0 bases from J, leaving 8 bases between. This CDR3 region has 15 residues. The CDR3 spells CASSLKGSSYNEQFF. As DNA, the CDR3 is TGTGCCAGCAGCTTAAAGGGGTCCTCCTACAATGAGCAGTTCTTC.

The chain couples TRBV5-8 to TRBJ1-3; D unclear. The CDR3 has 14 amino acids. V lost 4 bases, J lost 8 bases, and 16 bases lay in between. The germline V gene encodes CDR1 SGHTS and CDR2 YDEGEE. The CDR3 sequence is CASSRRNRGHTIYF. DNA for the CDR3: TGTGCCAGCAGCCGTCGGAACAGAGGACACACCATATATTTT.

The chain recombines TRBV13 with TRBJ2-7; 13 positions agree with TRBD2. The CDR3 has 17 amino acids. Unmatched junction bases numbered 10, after V lost 5 bases and J lost 3 bases. Germline CDR1 reads PRHDT; CDR2 reads FYEKMQ (reference sequence). CDR3: CASSPKRGTSGDYEQYF. In DNA form, the CDR3 reads TGTGCCAGCAGCCCCAAAAGGGGGACTAGCGGGGACTACGAGCAGTACTTC.